This paragraph covers one T cell receptor (beta chain) sequence. The data belong to a study of blood T cells in healthy people across ages. With a J-beta primer mix and a sample-barcoded 5' primer, a second PCR ran about 7 to 11 cycles. A single record per CDR3 protein comes from TCRdb applying MiXCR to the 5' RACE reads. The repertoire includes about 800,000 distinct CDR3 sequences, about three fifths of them detected once, and about 20% sits in the top ten. V was pared by 8 bases and J by 0 bases, with 7 bases of the junction left unmatched. The CDR3 has 16 residues. Germline V gives CDR1 LGHNA, CDR2 YSLEER.

This sequence was found in a young man in good health. The chain links TRBV4-3 to TRBJ2-6; 7 bases align to TRBD1. Source material: blood. The CDR3 loop reads CASQDRVTSGANVLTF. In DNA, the CDR3 is TGCGCCAGCCAAGACAGGGTAACCTCTGGGGCCAACGTCCTGACTTTC.